Reported below is one TCR beta chain. Its specificity is not known. The V and J ends lost 6 bases and 2 bases, in that order; junction bases with no gene match: 4. CDR1 is MNHNS, CDR2 SASEGT, per germline. The CDR3 length is 14 residues. The data are from a study of OX40 agonist ivuxolimab in advanced cancers. The repertoire was sequenced with immunoSEQ multiplex PCR; TCRdb's copy has only in-frame clones and lacks some. Seen here are about 82,000 clones, 92% observed once, and the top ten hold roughly 0.6%. General study findings and limits: Part of the nonresponder group also had normalized T-cell clonal expansion that was low.

Blood got drawn at baseline, again on cycle 4 day 1, and then on cycle 7 day 1. This sample comprised CD4+ or CD8+ T cells sorted from blood, obtained in a trial of the OX40 agonist ivuxolimab. The source of this sequence is an adult with an advanced solid tumor such as melanoma, head and neck, liver or kidney cancer. This rearrangement joins TRBV6-1 to TRBJ1-3; TRBD1 aligns across 7 bases. As DNA, the CDR3 is TGTGCCAGCAGAAAGACAGGGACTGGAAACACCATATATTTT. Its translation: CASRKTGTGNTIYF.